This T cell receptor (beta chain) comes out of a study of shared T cell receptors in the human thymus. V lost 4 bases and J lost 11; bases outside the gene matches: 7. The CDR3 consists of 14 residues. CDR1 and CDR2 from the germline V gene are SGHTA and FQGNSA. The repertoire was sequenced with immunoSEQ multiplex PCR; TCRdb's copy has only in-frame clones and lacks some. The sample records roughly 410,000 clones, 95% being singletons. The sequenced material came from thymocytes. The source is a human donor. The chain recombines TRBV7-2 with TRBJ2-7; 14 bases fit TRBD2. Written as DNA, the CDR3 is TGTGCCAGCAGCTCACCGGGACTAGCGGGAGTGGAGTACTTC. It specifies CASSSPGLAGVEYF.